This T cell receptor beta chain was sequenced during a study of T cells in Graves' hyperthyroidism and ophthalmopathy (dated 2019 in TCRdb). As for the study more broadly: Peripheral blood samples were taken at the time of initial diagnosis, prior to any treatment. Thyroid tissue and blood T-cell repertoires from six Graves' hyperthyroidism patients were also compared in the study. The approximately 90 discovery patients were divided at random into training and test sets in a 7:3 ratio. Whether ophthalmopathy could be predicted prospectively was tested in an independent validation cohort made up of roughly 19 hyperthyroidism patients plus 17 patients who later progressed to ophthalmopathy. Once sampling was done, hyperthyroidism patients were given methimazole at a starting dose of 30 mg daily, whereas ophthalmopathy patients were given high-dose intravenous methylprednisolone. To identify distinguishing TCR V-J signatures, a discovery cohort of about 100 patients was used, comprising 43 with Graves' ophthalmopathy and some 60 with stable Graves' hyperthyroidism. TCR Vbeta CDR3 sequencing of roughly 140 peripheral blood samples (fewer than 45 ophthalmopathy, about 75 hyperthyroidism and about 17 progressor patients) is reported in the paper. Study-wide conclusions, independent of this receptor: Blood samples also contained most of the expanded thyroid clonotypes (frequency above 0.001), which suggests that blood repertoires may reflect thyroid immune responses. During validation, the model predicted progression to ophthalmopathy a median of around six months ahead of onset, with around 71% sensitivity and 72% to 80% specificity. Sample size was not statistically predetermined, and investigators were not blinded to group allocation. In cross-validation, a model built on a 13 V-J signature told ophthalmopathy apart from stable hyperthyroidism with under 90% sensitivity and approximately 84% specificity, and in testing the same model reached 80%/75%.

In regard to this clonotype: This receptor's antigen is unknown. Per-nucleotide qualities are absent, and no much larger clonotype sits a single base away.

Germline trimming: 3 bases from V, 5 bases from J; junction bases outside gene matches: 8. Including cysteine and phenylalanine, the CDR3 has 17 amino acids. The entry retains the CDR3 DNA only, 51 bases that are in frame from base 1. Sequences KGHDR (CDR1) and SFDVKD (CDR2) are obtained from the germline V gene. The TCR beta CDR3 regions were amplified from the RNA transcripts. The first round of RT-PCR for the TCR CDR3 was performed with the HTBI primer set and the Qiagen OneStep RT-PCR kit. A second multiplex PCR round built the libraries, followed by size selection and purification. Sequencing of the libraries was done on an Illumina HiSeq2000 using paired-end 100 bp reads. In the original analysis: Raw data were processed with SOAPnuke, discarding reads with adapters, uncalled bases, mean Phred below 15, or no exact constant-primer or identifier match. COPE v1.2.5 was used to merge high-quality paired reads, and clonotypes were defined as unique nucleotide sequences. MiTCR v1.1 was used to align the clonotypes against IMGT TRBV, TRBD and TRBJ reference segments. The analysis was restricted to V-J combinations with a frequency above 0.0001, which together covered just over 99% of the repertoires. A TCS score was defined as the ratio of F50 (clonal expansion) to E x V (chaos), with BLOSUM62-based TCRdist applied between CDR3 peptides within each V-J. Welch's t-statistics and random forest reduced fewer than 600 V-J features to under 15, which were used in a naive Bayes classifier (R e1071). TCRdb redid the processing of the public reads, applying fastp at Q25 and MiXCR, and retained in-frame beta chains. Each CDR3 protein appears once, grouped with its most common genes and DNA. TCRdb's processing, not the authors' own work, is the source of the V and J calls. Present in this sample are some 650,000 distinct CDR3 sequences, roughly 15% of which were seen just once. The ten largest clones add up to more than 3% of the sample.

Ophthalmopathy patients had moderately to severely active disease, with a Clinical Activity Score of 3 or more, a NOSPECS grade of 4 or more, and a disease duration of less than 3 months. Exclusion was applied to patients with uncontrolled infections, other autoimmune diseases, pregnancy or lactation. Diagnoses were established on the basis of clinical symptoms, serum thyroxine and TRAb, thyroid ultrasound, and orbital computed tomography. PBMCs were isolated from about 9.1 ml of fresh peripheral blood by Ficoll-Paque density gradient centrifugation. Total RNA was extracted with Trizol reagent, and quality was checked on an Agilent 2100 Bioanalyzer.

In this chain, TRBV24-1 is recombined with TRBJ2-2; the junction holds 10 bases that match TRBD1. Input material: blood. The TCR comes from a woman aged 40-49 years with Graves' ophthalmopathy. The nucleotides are TGTGCCACCAGTGATCCTACCGGGACAGGGGCAACCGGGGAGCTGTTTTTT. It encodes CATSDPTGTGATGELFF.